In its sample, the clone carrying this T cell receptor beta chain was seen once. The antigen is undetermined. The data were taken from a study of PD-1 blockade in mismatch repair-deficient tumors. Regarding the study as a whole: Tumor-resident clones, often absent from pretreatment blood, expanded after pembrolizumab and then contracted.

The CDR3 has 15 amino acids. Trimming cost V 2 bases and J 7 bases; bases outside gene matches: 5. Germline CDR1 SGHRS, CDR2 YFSETQ. Clones were sequenced by immunoSEQ multiplex PCR, and TCRdb holds only the in-frame ones, with some missing. The repertoire includes some 48,000 clones, roughly 80% of them detected once, and approximately 8.4% sits in the top ten. The V gene is TRBV5-1, the J gene TRBJ2-2; 10 positions agree with TRBD1. The sequenced sample was peripheral blood, obtained approximately 18 weeks after starting pembrolizumab. The sequence came from an adult with mismatch repair-deficient cancer. In nucleotides, the CDR3 is TGCGCCAGCAGCTTTGGGGACAGGGGATACGGGGAGCTGTTTTTT. Translation: CASSFGDRGYGELFF.